These 30 T cell receptor beta chains originate from one sample sequenced in a study of blood T cell repertoires in COVID-19. The table came from immunoSEQ multiplex PCR; TCRdb's copy has only in-frame clones and leaves some out. The sample lists about 250,000 clones; more than 80% were seen once. Sequenced: PBMCs or T cells enriched from blood (not recorded which). The receptor source for this set is a woman between 18 and 30 years old who had recovered from COVID-19.

In this sample, this clone turned up a few times. The rearrangement joins TRBV7-2 to TRBJ2-7, with 8 bases matching TRBD2. CDR1 and CDR2 from the germline V gene are SGHTA and FQGNSA. V dropped 5 bases and J dropped 2; count of bases not matched to a gene: 2. CDR3 length equals 13 residues. The CDR3 sequence: CASSGLATYEQYF. Written as DNA, the CDR3 is TGTGCCAGCAGCGGACTAGCCACCTACGAGCAGTACTTC. Using reference TRBV7-2 and TRBJ2-7 for the parts outside the CDR3, the full variable domain is GAGVSQSPSNKVTEKGKDVELRCDPISGHTALYWYRQSLGQGLEFLIYFQGNSAPDKSGLPSDRFSAERTGGSVSTLTIQRTQQEDSAVYLCASSGLATYEQYFGPGTRLTVT.

CDR3 sequence: CASSGQGRNYGYTF. CDR3 nucleotides: TGTGCCAGCAGTGGCCAGGGGCGTAACTATGGCTACACCTTC. The rearrangement uses TRBV2 and TRBJ1-2, with a weak D call TRBD1 (6 bases). The CDR3 contains 14 residues. The V and J ends lost 4 bases and 1 base respectively, with 10 bases between them. The germline gives CDR1 SNHLY, CDR2 FYNNEI.

This chain joins TRBV7-8 and TRBJ2-5; 11 bases match TRBD2. Unmatched junction bases numbered 13, after V lost 7 bases and J lost 3 bases. CDR1 and CDR2 (germline): SGHVS, FQNEAQ. The CDR3 totals 17 residues. CDR3 in amino acids: CASTVGGSSGGKETQYF. In DNA, the CDR3 is TGTGCCAGCACCGTAGGGGGTTCTAGCGGGGGGAAAGAGACCCAGTACTTC.

A remark on this clone: This likely comes from a read error, as the CDR3 has no conserved phenylalanine or tryptophan at its end. No DNA is shown, since the ends of the CDR3 on it are uncertain; the CDR3 is the one TCRdb lists. The V call is TRBV19, the J call TRBJ1-3; the table names TRBD1, a call not compared with the DNA. Looked up from germline, CDR1 is LNHDA and CDR2 is SQIVND (reference sequence). The CDR3 sequence runs 15 residues, both termini included. CDR3 amino acids: CASSVSGTGGELVRA.

Here the CDR3 DNA reads TGCGCCAGCACCAAAGGGGATAGCGGGGGGACAGATACGCAGTATTTT. Residues: CASTKGDSGGTDTQYF. V gene TRBV5-1 combines with J gene TRBJ2-3; 10 bases match TRBD2. V trimming: 6 bases; J trimming: 3 bases; junction bases outside the gene matches: 10. This CDR3 is built from 16 residues. In germline, CDR1 is SGHRS, CDR2 YFSETQ.

The chain employs TRBV28 and TRBJ2-3; D might be TRBD1 (6 bases). This CDR3 contains 14 residues. CDR1 is MDHEN and CDR2 is SYDVKM in the germline V gene. The ends were cut back, 5 bases at V and 6 bases at J, with 15 bases in the middle. The CDR3 is CASSPRTVLDTQYF. The DNA of the CDR3 is TGTGCCAGCAGTCCAAGGACAGTTTTGGATACGCAGTATTTT.

The J gene is TRBJ2-1, the V gene TRBV27, with 9 nucleotides matching TRBD2. V shed 5 bases, J shed 0 bases, and the junction held 5 bases outside the gene matches. This CDR3 has 16 residues. Germline V gene lookup returns CDR1 MNHEY and CDR2 SMNVEV (reference sequence). In nucleotides, the CDR3 is TGTGCCAGCAGTCCCCGGGGACTAGCCTCCTACAATGAGCAGTTCTTC. Translation: CASSPRGLASYNEQFF.

The chain joins TRBV5-1 to TRBJ2-5; 10 bases match TRBD1. The CDR3 is made up of 16 amino acids. Germline CDR1 reads SGHRS; CDR2 reads YFSETQ. V shed 3 bases and J 4 bases; nucleotides not matched to a gene: 9. The chain's CDR3 is CASSSMTGGIGETQYF. In nucleotides, the CDR3 is TGCGCCAGCAGCTCAATGACAGGGGGCATTGGAGAGACCCAGTACTTC.

This sequence joins TRBV5-4 and TRBJ1-6; no clear D. Germline CDR1 is SGHNT and CDR2 is YYREEE (reference sequence). The CDR3 totals 16 residues. Trimming stripped 0 bases from V and 9 bases from J, with 16 bases between. The CDR3 bases are TGTGCCAGCAGCTTGGCCCGCCCATCAGGTAGTTCACCCCTCCACTTT. Amino acids: CASSLARPSGSSPLHF.

This clone was seen a handful of times. The chain joins TRBV4-1 to TRBJ1-6; 7 nucleotides line up with TRBD1. V was clipped by 0 bases and J by 8 bases; unmatched bases: 16. The CDR3 is made up of 19 amino acids. Germline assignment: CDR1 MGHRA and CDR2 YSYEKL. CDR3 sequence: CASSQDFFQGEFRDSPLHF. The CDR3 coding sequence is TGCGCCAGCAGCCAAGATTTTTTCCAGGGGGAATTTAGGGATTCACCCCTCCACTTT.

This clone was recorded once. The V and J genes are TRBV5-5 and TRBJ2-7; no reliable D call. This CDR3 is 12 amino acids long. Per germline, CDR1 SGHKS and CDR2 YYEKEE (reference sequence). Trimming stripped 4 bases from V and 4 bases from J, with 9 bases between. The CDR3: CASSPGFYEQYF. In DNA form, the CDR3 reads TGTGCCAGCAGCCCAGGTTTTTACGAGCAGTACTTC.

The chain recombines TRBV12-5 with TRBJ1-1; D is undetermined. The germline V gene has CDR1 LGHNT and CDR2 FRNRAP. V was shortened by 6 bases and J by 6 bases, with 14 bases between the two germline ends. The CDR3 runs 13 residues. The CDR3 region has the DNA TGTGCTAGTGGCCATATTAACAGCCCTGAAGCTTTCTTT. Translation gives CASGHINSPEAFF.

The V call is TRBV19, the J call TRBJ2-7, with TRBD2 as a possible D gene (5 bases). The CDR3 is 16 residues long. CDR1 and CDR2 (germline): LNHDA, SQIVND (reference sequence). The V and J ends lost 5 bases and 2 bases respectively, with 19 bases between them. The CDR3 is CASSPSGITPTYEQYF. CDR3 sequence (DNA): TGTGCCAGTAGTCCGTCGGGGATTACACCAACCTACGAGCAGTACTTC.

This chain joins TRBV6-1 and TRBJ2-4, with 7 bases aligning to TRBD2. The CDR3 runs 14 residues. The germline V gene has CDR1 MNHNS and CDR2 SASEGT. The ends lost 3 bases at V and 5 bases at J; junction bases unmatched: 4. CDR3 coding DNA: TGTGCCAGCAGTGATATTGGACTAGAAAACATTCAGTACTTC. Its protein is CASSDIGLENIQYF.

This rearrangement joins TRBV2 to TRBJ2-1, with TRBD1 as a possible D gene (6 bases). The germline V and J ends were trimmed by 5 bases and 2 bases, with 13 bases remaining between them. Looked up from germline, CDR1 is SNHLY and CDR2 is FYNNEI. The CDR3 totals 15 residues. CDR3 nucleotide sequence: TGTGCCAGCAGTCTTGGACAGACCACCTACAATGAGCAGTTCTTC. Translated: CASSLGQTTYNEQFF.

This chain uses TRBV9 with TRBJ2-1; 9 positions agree with TRBD2. CDR1 is SGDLS and CDR2 is YYNGEE in the germline V gene. The CDR3 has 15 residues. J was trimmed by 5 bases and V by 0 bases; bases with no gene match: 3. The CDR3 nucleotides are TGTGCCAGCAGCGTAGCTGGCGGGGGGGACAATGAGCAGTTCTTC. It codes for CASSVAGGGDNEQFF.

This clone was seen just once. The chain carries TRBV9 and TRBJ1-1; TRBD1 aligns across 8 bases. This CDR3 region has 14 residues. Germline V gene sequence: CDR1 SGDLS, CDR2 YYNGEE. After removal of 3 bases from V and 4 bases from J, the junction contained 5 bases not matched to a gene. CDR3 sequence (DNA): TGTGCCAGCAGCGCGGGGGGACAGGTCACTGAAGCTTTCTTT. Translating it yields CASSAGGQVTEAFF.

This rearrangement joins TRBV7-3 to TRBJ2-3; the match to TRBD1 covers 10 bases. The CDR3 is 15 residues long. V was pared by 4 bases and J by 6 bases, with 7 bases of the junction left unmatched. Germline values: CDR1 SGHTA, CDR2 FQGTGA. The CDR3 DNA reads as TGTGCCAGCAGCTCCTCCGGGACAGGGGCGGATACGCAGTATTTT. Protein product: CASSSSGTGADTQYF. Supplemented by reference TRBV7-3 and TRBJ2-3, the full variable domain reads GAGVSQTPSNKVTEKGKYVELRCDPISGHTALYWYRQSLGQGPEFLIYFQGTGAADDSGLPNDRFFAVRPEGSVSTLKIQRTERGDSAVYLCASSSSGTGADTQYFGPGTRLTVL.

The V call is TRBV5-1, the J call TRBJ2-1; no clear D gene. The CDR3 runs 15 residues. Germline CDR1 and CDR2: SGHRS and YFSETQ. The V and J ends lost 4 bases and 7 bases respectively, with 18 bases between them. CDR3 nucleotides: TGCGCCAGCAGCCCCGGAGCCATAAGAATAAATGAGCAGTTCTTC. Its translation is CASSPGAIRINEQFF.

The J gene is TRBJ2-3, the V gene TRBV6-4; D is unclear. CDR3 length equals 15 residues. Deletions cut 2 bases from V and 1 base from J, with 10 bases between. CDR1 MRHNA and CDR2 SNTAGT come from the germline V gene. The CDR3 sequence: CASSDRPTGTDTQYF. In DNA form, the CDR3 reads TGTGCCAGCAGTGACCGGCCGACTGGCACAGATACGCAGTATTTT.

A remark on this clone: Distinct nucleotide sequences in the sample also encode this CDR3. V is TRBV19 and J is TRBJ1-2, with D perhaps matching TRBD1 (6 bases). Germline CDR1 reads LNHDA; CDR2 reads SQIVND (reference sequence). V lost 3 bases and J lost 8, with 13 bases in between. This CDR3 region has 13 residues. The chain's CDR3 is CASSISTGKGYTF. CDR3 nucleotides: TGTGCCAGTAGTATTAGCACAGGGAAAGGCTACACCTTC.

This clone occurred a few times. V usage is TRBV2 and J usage is TRBJ1-2; 8 positions match TRBD1. The CDR3 sequence is 14 residues long. J gave up 7 bases and V 8 bases, and 12 bases lay outside the gene matches. The germline V gene encodes CDR1 SNHLY and CDR2 FYNNEI. The CDR3 bases are TGTGCCAGCCACAGACTTGGACAGGGCCGTGGCTACACCTTC. Its translation: CASHRLGQGRGYTF.

CDR3 residues: CAIGGAGQRDTQYF. The CDR3 bases are TGTGCCATTGGGGGGGCAGGTCAAAGAGATACGCAGTATTTT. The chain joins TRBV10-3 to TRBJ2-3; maybe TRBD2 (7 bases). The CDR3 length is 14 residues. The germline V and J ends were trimmed by 9 bases and 5 bases, with 18 bases remaining between them. Germline V gene sequence: CDR1 ENHRY, CDR2 SYGVKD.

The chain joins TRBV6-5 to TRBJ2-7; 8 nucleotides align to TRBD1. The CDR3 has 15 residues. The germline gives CDR1 MNHEY, CDR2 SVGAGI. Germline trimming cut 5 bases from V and 2 bases from J; bases unmatched to any gene: 8. The chain's CDR3 is CASSRTGRLAYEQYF. In DNA form, the CDR3 reads TGTGCCAGCAGTAGGACAGGGCGATTAGCCTACGAGCAGTACTTC.

This chain links TRBV7-9 with TRBJ2-4; 10 positions match TRBD2. From germline, CDR1 is SEHNR and CDR2 FQNEAQ (reference sequence). The CDR3 loop spans 17 amino acids. After removal of 5 bases from V and 0 bases from J, the junction contained 7 bases not matched to a gene. The CDR3 loop reads CASSPRSGGLAKNIQYF. CDR3 in DNA: TGTGCCAGCAGCCCCCGTAGCGGGGGGTTAGCCAAAAACATTCAGTACTTC.

The genes are TRBV28 and TRBJ2-3; 9 nucleotides align to TRBD2. CDR3 size: 17 residues. Germline CDR1 reads MDHEN; CDR2 reads SYDVKM. With 5 bases clipped from V and 4 bases from J, the junction kept 13 bases outside the gene matches. CDR3 sequence reads: CASSPVVVAGVSDTQYF. DNA of the CDR3: TGTGCCAGCAGTCCCGTCGTGGTAGCGGGGGTGTCAGATACGCAGTATTTT.

The rearrangement joins TRBV10-1 to TRBJ1-5; D gene ambiguous. CDR3 length: 12 residues. The V and J ends lost 5 bases and 2 bases respectively, with 4 bases between them. The germline V gene has CDR1 WNHNN and CDR2 SYGVQD (reference sequence). The CDR3 loop is CASSLGNQPQHF. The CDR3, as DNA: TGCGCCAGCAGTCTCGGCAATCAGCCCCAGCATTTT.

This chain connects TRBV7-3 to TRBJ2-6, with 9 bases aligning to TRBD1. Per the germline V gene, CDR1 is SGHTA and CDR2 is FQGTGA. J gave up 2 bases and V 5 bases, and 4 bases lay outside the gene matches. This CDR3 contains 16 residues. CDR3 sequence reads: CASSGTGIPGANVLTF. CDR3 sequence (DNA): TGTGCCAGCAGCGGGACAGGGATACCTGGGGCCAACGTCCTGACTTTC.

The chain carries TRBV5-1 and TRBJ1-2; 8 nucleotides align to TRBD1. Germline assignment: CDR1 SGHRS and CDR2 YFSETQ. The CDR3 runs to 15 residues. Trimming cost V 4 bases and J 2 bases; bases outside gene matches: 7. DNA for the CDR3: TGCGCCAGCAGCCTACCGCAGGGGGCGAACTATGGCTACACCTTC. Its translation is CASSLPQGANYGYTF.

The rearrangement joins TRBV28 to TRBJ2-3, with D unresolved. The germline V and J ends were trimmed by 2 bases and 0 bases, with 3 bases remaining between them. The CDR3 contains 13 residues. Germline loops: CDR1 MDHEN, CDR2 SYDVKM. Here the CDR3 DNA reads TGTGCCAGCAGTTTACGTAGCACAGATACGCAGTATTTT. Amino acids: CASSLRSTDTQYF.